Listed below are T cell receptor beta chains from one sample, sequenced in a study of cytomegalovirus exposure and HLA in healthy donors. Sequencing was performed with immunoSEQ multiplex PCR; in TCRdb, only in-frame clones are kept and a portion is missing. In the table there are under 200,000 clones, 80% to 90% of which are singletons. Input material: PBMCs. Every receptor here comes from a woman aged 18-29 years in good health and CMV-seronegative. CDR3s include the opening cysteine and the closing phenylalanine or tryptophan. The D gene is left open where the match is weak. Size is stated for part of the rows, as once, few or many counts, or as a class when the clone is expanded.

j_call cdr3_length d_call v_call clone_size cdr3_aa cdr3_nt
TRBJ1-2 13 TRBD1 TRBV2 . CASSGQGSYGYTF TGTGCCAGCAGTGGACAGGGCAGCTATGGCTACACCTTC
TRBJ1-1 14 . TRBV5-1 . CASSLGAANTEAFF TGCGCCAGCAGCTTGGGGGCAGCGAACACTGAAGCTTTCTTT
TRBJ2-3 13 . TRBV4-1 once CASSQDNQVLRYF TGCGCCAGCAGCCAAGACAATCAGGTCCTGCGGTATTTT
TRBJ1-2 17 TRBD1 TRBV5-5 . CASSVRDRGWENYGYTF TGTGCCAGCAGCGTACGGGACAGGGGTTGGGAGAACTATGGCTACACCTTC
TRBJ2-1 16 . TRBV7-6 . CASSLVMGLPLLEQFF TGTGCCAGCAGCTTAGTGATGGGGCTACCTCTACTTGAGCAGTTCTTC
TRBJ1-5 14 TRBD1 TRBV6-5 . CASTLTGFNQPQHF TGTGCCAGCACCTTGACAGGGTTCAATCAGCCCCAGCATTTT
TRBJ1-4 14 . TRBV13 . CASSLGVRNEKLFF TGTGCCAGCAGCCTAGGAGTGAGAAATGAAAAACTGTTTTTT
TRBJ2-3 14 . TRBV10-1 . CASSEGGYTDTQYF TGCGCCAGCAGTGAGGGAGGCTACACAGATACGCAGTATTTT
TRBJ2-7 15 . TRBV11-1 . CASSLEQGMLSEQYF TGTGCCAGCAGCTTAGAGCAGGGGATGCTCAGCGAGCAGTACTTC
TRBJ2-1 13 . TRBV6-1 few CASSESRYNEQFF TGTGCCAGCAGTGAATCTAGGTACAATGAGCAGTTCTTC
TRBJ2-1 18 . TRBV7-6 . CASATLGTGVGSYNEQFF TGTGCCAGCGCTACTTTAGGGACTGGCGTCGGGTCCTACAATGAGCAGTTCTTC
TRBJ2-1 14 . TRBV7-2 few CASRLARGYNEQFF TGTGCCAGCCGTCTAGCGAGGGGATACAATGAGCAGTTCTTC
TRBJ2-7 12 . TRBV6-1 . CASSPSAVEQYF TGTGCCAGCAGCCCCAGCGCTGTGGAGCAGTACTTC
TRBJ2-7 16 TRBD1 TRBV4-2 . CASSQNWGQGSDEQYF TGTGCCAGCAGCCAGAATTGGGGACAGGGGAGCGACGAGCAGTACTTC
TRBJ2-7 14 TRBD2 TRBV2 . CASSPLAGGHEQYF TGTGCCAGCAGTCCTCTAGCGGGGGGGCACGAGCAGTACTTC
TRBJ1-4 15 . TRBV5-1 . CASSFGHEASEKLFF TGCGCCAGCAGCTTTGGACACGAAGCCTCGGAAAAACTGTTTTTT
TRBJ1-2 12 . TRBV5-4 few CASSWWGDGYTF TGTGCCAGCAGCTGGTGGGGGGATGGCTACACCTTC
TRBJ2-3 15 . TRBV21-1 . CASGQSRGRTDTQYF TGTGCCAGCGGCCAATCGCGGGGGCGCACAGATACGCAGTATTTT
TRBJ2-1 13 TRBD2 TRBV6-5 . CASRREGDNEQFF TGTGCCAGCAGACGGGAGGGGGACAATGAGCAGTTCTTC
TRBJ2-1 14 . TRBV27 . CASSLSADYNEQFF TGTGCCAGCAGTTTATCGGCGGACTACAATGAGCAGTTCTTC
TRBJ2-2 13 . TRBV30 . CAWDRGASGELFF TGTGCCTGGGATCGGGGGGCGAGCGGGGAGCTGTTTTTT
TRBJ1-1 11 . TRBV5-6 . CASSLSNEAFF TGTGCCAGCAGCTTGTCAAATGAAGCTTTCTTT
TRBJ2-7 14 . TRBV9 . CASSVGQGVREQYF TGTGCCAGCAGCGTGGGGCAAGGGGTAAGGGAGCAGTACTTC
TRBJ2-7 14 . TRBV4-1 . CASSQKDISYEQYF TGCGCCAGCAGCCAAAAGGACATATCCTACGAGCAGTACTTC
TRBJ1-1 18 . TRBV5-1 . CASTWGGRRDSMNTEAFF TGCGCCAGCACCTGGGGGGGGCGCAGAGATTCGATGAACACTGAAGCTTTCTTT
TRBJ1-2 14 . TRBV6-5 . CASRAGVGSNGYTF TGTGCCAGCAGGGCAGGGGTTGGATCCAACGGCTACACCTTC
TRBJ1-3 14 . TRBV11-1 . CASSLLISGNTIYF TGTGCCAGCAGCCTACTGATCTCTGGAAACACCATATATTTT
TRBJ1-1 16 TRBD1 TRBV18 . CASSPPDRGQNTEAFF TGTGCCAGCTCACCACCGGACAGGGGCCAGAACACTGAAGCTTTCTTT
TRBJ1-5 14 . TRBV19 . CASSLVEGNQPQHF TGTGCCAGTAGCTTGGTTGAGGGCAATCAGCCCCAGCATTTT
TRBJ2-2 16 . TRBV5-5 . CASSLRSSANTGELFF TGTGCCAGCAGCTTAAGATCTAGCGCGAACACCGGGGAGCTGTTTTTT
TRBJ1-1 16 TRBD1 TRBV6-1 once CASSERRQGLNTEAFF TGTGCCAGCAGTGAACGAAGACAGGGACTGAACACTGAAGCTTTCTTT